The sequence of this TCR beta chain was determined in a study of chemoradiotherapy in HPV16-positive cancers. CDR3 length: 16 residues. Germline CDR1 reads SQVTM; CDR2 reads ANQGSEA. V shed 4 bases and J shed 4 bases, with 20 bases lying between them. Repertoires were generated with immunoSEQ multiplex PCR, while TCRdb's copy carries only in-frame clones and drops some. Of some 31,000 clones in the sample, 91% were seen once. This sequence originates from a human donor with HPV-associated anogenital cancer. This chain links TRBV29-1 with TRBJ2-1; D may be TRBD1 (6 bases). Sequenced material: blood, taken from a patient who underwent chemoradiotherapy. The CDR3 region is CSVGGGRGRVYNEQFF. Written as DNA, the CDR3 is TGCAGCGTTGGTGGGGGCAGGGGAAGGGTTTACAATGAGCAGTTCTTC.